This TCR beta chain was identified during a study of blood T cell repertoires in COVID-19. Overall study context: Spain, Italy and the United States supplied samples that represented acute and convalescent COVID-19.

The CDR3 consists of 15 residues. The V and J ends lost 10 bases and 1 base, in that order; junction bases with no gene match: 9. Looked up from germline, CDR1 is MDHEN and CDR2 is SYDVKM. The study recruited people aged 18 to 89 years across roughly 23 US areas. Grouping used clinical history reported by participants in a survey and questionnaire. Some clones are missing from TCRdb's copy, which holds only in-frame ones; the method was immunoSEQ multiplex PCR. The sample carries some 250,000 clones, roughly 88% recorded once. Sample: PBMCs or T cells enriched from blood (not recorded which). The genes are TRBV28 and TRBJ2-3; TRBD2 aligns across 9 bases. The TCR originated in a woman in her thirties or forties with acute COVID-19. Here the CDR3 reads CATSGVAGGTDTQYF. In DNA, the CDR3 is TGTGCCACCTCCGGGGTAGCGGGGGGCACAGATACGCAGTATTTT.